These 25 T cell receptor beta chains were all obtained from the same sample, sequenced in a study of spatial heterogeneity in lung cancer. Study conclusions and caveats: Expanded intratumoral alpha and beta TCR counts tracked tumor mutation counts.

Described time point: sample taken at primary tumor resection. These receptors have no identified antigens. Each CDR3 protein is one row after TCRdb ran MiXCR on the 5' RACE reads. The profile shows some 13,000 distinct CDR3 sequences, about 4% of them singletons. The specimen was lung tumor tissue, collected at surgery. The receptors come from a male donor with early-stage non-small cell lung cancer.

This clonotype was found many times. The chain couples TRBV6-6 to TRBJ2-7; 12 bases match TRBD2. V shed 5 bases, J shed 2 bases, and the junction held 7 bases outside the gene matches. Per the germline V gene, CDR1 is MNHNY and CDR2 is SVGAGI (reference sequence). The CDR3 runs 16 residues. CDR3 region: CASSPLGLAGPYEQYF. CDR3 sequence (DNA): TGTGCCAGCAGTCCTCTTGGACTAGCGGGGCCCTACGAGCAGTACTTC.

This clonotype was seen ten or more times. The V call is TRBV20-1, the J call TRBJ2-1; 8 bases agree with TRBD2. J gave up 6 bases and V 4 bases, and 2 bases lay outside the gene matches. Germline V gene data show CDR1 as DFQATT and CDR2 as SNEGSKA (reference sequence). This CDR3 is built from 12 residues. The CDR3 sequence: CSAKRGGNEQFF. CDR3 nucleotides: TGCAGTGCTAAACGGGGGGGCAATGAGCAGTTCTTC.

This clonotype was detected a few times. It may be a read error: a sequence one base away is much more abundant. The chain recombines TRBV2 with TRBJ1-2, with a tentative D call TRBD1 (5 bases). Germline CDR1 SNHLY, CDR2 FYNNEI. The CDR3 has 14 amino acids. The chain's CDR3 is CASTPGVLTNGYNF. CDR3 DNA: TGTGCCAGCACTCCGGGGGTACTAACTAATGGCTACAACTTC.

There are many counts of this clonotype. V is TRBV28 and J is TRBJ2-3; TRBD2 matches at 8 bases. Germline loops: CDR1 MDHEN, CDR2 SYDVKM. V lost 2 bases to trimming and J lost 3 bases; unmatched junction nucleotides: 4. The CDR3 runs to 15 residues. The CDR3 region is CASSLPSGHTDTQYF. The CDR3 nucleotides read TGTGCCAGCAGTTTACCTAGCGGGCATACAGATACGCAGTATTTT.

This chain joins TRBV30 and TRBJ2-7; D may be TRBD1 or TRBD2 (6 bases each). CDR1 and CDR2 from the germline V gene are GTSNPN and SVGIG (reference sequence). The germline V and J ends were trimmed by 2 bases and 5 bases, with 10 bases remaining between them. This CDR3 region has 12 residues. The CDR3 protein is CAWSFGGHEQYF. The DNA of the CDR3 is TGTGCCTGGAGTTTTGGGGGGCACGAGCAGTACTTC. The full variable domain, rest sourced from reference TRBV30 and TRBJ2-7, is SQTIHQWPATLVQPVGSPLSLECTVEGTSNPNLYWYRQAAGRGLQLLFYSVGIGQISSEVPQNLSASRPQDRQFILSSKKLLLSDSGFYLCAWSFGGHEQYFGPGTRLTVT.

Sample share makes this clonotype medium-sized. The rearrangement joins TRBV20-1 to TRBJ2-3; TRBD2 matches 8 bases. The CDR3 runs 12 residues. V lost 3 bases and J lost 5; bases outside the gene matches: 1. Per germline, CDR1 DFQATT and CDR2 SNEGSKA (reference sequence). Written as DNA, the CDR3 is TGCAGTGCTAGCGGGGGGGAAGATACGCAGTATTTT. Encoded protein: CSASGGEDTQYF.

This clonotype was seen ten or more times. This chain joins TRBV7-7 and TRBJ2-3, with D unclear. This CDR3 has 13 amino acids. Germline-derived CDR1 and CDR2 are SSHAT and FNYEAQ (reference sequence). V was pared by 3 bases and J by 4 bases, with 8 bases between. This CDR3 is CASSLGLSDTQYF. CDR3 nucleotide sequence: TGTGCCAGCAGCTTGGGCTTATCAGATACGCAGTATTTT.

This clonotype was recorded at least ten times. V usage is TRBV5-1 and J usage is TRBJ1-3; perhaps TRBD1 as D (5 bases). The CDR3 is 15 amino acids. The germline gives CDR1 SGHRS, CDR2 YFSETQ. The V gene lost 4 bases and the J gene lost 0 bases, with 11 bases spanning the gap. The CDR3 is CASSPNQGSGNTIYF. For the CDR3, the DNA is TGCGCCAGCAGCCCGAACCAGGGCTCTGGAAACACCATATATTTT.

This clonotype is medium-sized by share. The rearrangement uses TRBV6-1 and TRBJ2-7, with a tentative D call TRBD1 (5 bases). Germline values: CDR1 MNHNS, CDR2 SASEGT. The CDR3 spans 16 residues. The V end was cut by 1 base, the J end by 2 bases, with 15 bases between. The CDR3 here is CASSEGVRVGTYEQYV. CDR3 nucleotide sequence: TGTGCCAGCAGTGAAGGGGTCAGGGTGGGGACCTACGAGCAGTACGTC.

This clonotype was counted ten times or more. The rearrangement uses TRBV3-1 and TRBJ2-7; D is unclear. The V end was cut by 3 bases, the J end by 6 bases, with 18 bases between. The CDR3 runs to 15 residues. Germline V lookup: CDR1 LGHDT, CDR2 YNNKEL (reference sequence). DNA for the CDR3: TGTGCCAGCAGCCACGCCGGACCAAGCAAAACCGAGCAGTACTTC. It translates to CASSHAGPSKTEQYF.

As for this clonotype: A much larger clone differs by one base, so this may be a read error. This sequence joins TRBV28 and TRBJ2-7; tentatively, D is TRBD2 (5 bases). Germline V gene lookup returns CDR1 MDHEN and CDR2 SYDVKM. The CDR3 extends over 12 amino acids. V was cut by 4 bases and J by 3 bases, with 7 bases left in between. The CDR3 nucleotides read TGTGCCAGCAGTTGGAGGTACTACGAGCAGTACTTC. Its translation: CASSWRYYEQYF.

This clonotype is medium-sized in the sample. The junction shows a germline mismatch at one end, possibly a read error. This sequence joins TRBV5-1 and TRBJ1-2; 7 bases are a match to TRBD1. Germline V CDR1 and CDR2: SGHRS, YFSETQ. The CDR3 loop spans 14 amino acids. The CDR3 nucleotides read TGCGCCAGCAGCTTGGTAGGGGGCGGCTATGGCGACACCTTC. Protein product: CASSLVGGGYGDTF.

This clonotype was recorded many times. The V and J genes are TRBV12-3 or TRBV12-4 and TRBJ2-2, with 9 bases identical to TRBD1. V shed 3 bases and J 7 bases; nucleotides not matched to a gene: 3. CDR3 length equals 14 residues. The CDR3 loop is CASSLGQGSGELFF. CDR3 nucleotide sequence: TGTGCCAGCAGTTTGGGACAGGGAAGCGGGGAGCTGTTTTTT.

This clonotype was picked up many times. This chain connects TRBV27 to TRBJ1-6; 8 bases align to TRBD1. Germline values: CDR1 MNHEY, CDR2 SMNVEV (reference sequence). The CDR3 length is 16 residues. J lost 9 bases, V lost 9 bases, and 16 bases had no gene match. Here the CDR3 DNA reads TGTGCCAGTTCGGGACAGGTTAATGCCGCGGGTTCACCCCTCCACTTT. Protein: CASSGQVNAAGSPLHF.

CDR3 coding DNA: TGTGCCAGCAGCGTGGGGACTACCCAAGAGACCCAGTACTTC. It translates to CASSVGTTQETQYF. The rearrangement uses TRBV9 and TRBJ2-5, with 7 bases lining up with TRBD2. V shed 2 bases, J shed 1 base, and the junction held 2 bases outside the gene matches. There are 14 residues in the CDR3. CDR1 is SGDLS and CDR2 is YYNGEE in the germline V gene. The whole variable domain, filled in from reference TRBV9 and TRBJ2-5, reads DSGVTQTPKHLITATGQRVTLRCSPRSGDLSVYWYQQSLDQGLQFLIQYYNGEERAKGNILERFSAQQFPDLHSELNLSSLELGDSALYFCASSVGTTQETQYFGPGTRLLVL.

At least ten counts were recorded for this clonotype. The rearrangement uses TRBV25-1 and TRBJ1-4; TRBD1 matches at 8 bases. Germline CDR1 reads MGHDK; CDR2 reads SYGVNS. The CDR3 runs 13 residues. V trimming: 10 bases; J trimming: 7 bases; junction bases outside the gene matches: 8. The CDR3 DNA follows: TGTGCCACCCAGCAGGGGGCAGGTGAAAAACTGTTTTTT. Protein sequence: CATQQGAGEKLFF.

At least ten counts were recorded for this clonotype. The gene calls are TRBV4-1 and TRBJ1-4; TRBD1 aligns across 8 bases. The germline CDR1 and CDR2 sequences are MGHRA and YSYEKL. V trimming: 4 bases; J trimming: 7 bases; junction bases outside the gene matches: 8. The CDR3 is made up of 15 amino acids. CDR3 coding DNA: TGCGCCAGCAGCCCGCAGGGGGCCGGGGGTGAAAAACTGTTTTTT. Residues: CASSPQGAGGEKLFF.

This clonotype was counted ten times or more. The chain carries TRBV7-8 and TRBJ2-3; D is undetermined. V was trimmed by 1 base and J by 3 bases, leaving 11 bases between them. Per the germline V gene, CDR1 is SGHVS and CDR2 is FQNEAQ. The length of the CDR3 is 15 residues. DNA for the CDR3: TGTGCCAGCAGCTTAGAACGGCCTGGGACAGATACGCAGTATTTT. Translated, it gives CASSLERPGTDTQYF. Together with reference TRBV7-8 and TRBJ2-3, the CDR3 gives the full variable domain: GAGVSQSPRYKVAKRGQDVALRCDPISGHVSLFWYQQALGQGPEFLTYFQNEAQLDKSGLPSDRFFAERPEGSVSTLKIQRTQQEDSAVYLCASSLERPGTDTQYFGPGTRLTVL.

This clonotype was observed many times. The chain has TRBV5-1 and TRBJ1-1, with D unresolved. The CDR3 runs 15 residues. The germline gives CDR1 SGHRS, CDR2 YFSETQ. The V and J ends lost 0 bases and 1 base respectively, with 10 bases between them. The CDR3 coding sequence is TGCGCCAGCAGCTTGGTGGTGACGGCGAACACTGAAGCTTTCTTT. The encoded protein is CASSLVVTANTEAFF.

This clonotype was recorded at least ten times. This chain links TRBV5-6 with TRBJ1-2, with no clear D. The germline V and J ends were trimmed by 6 bases and 5 bases, with 14 bases remaining between them. CDR1 is SGHDT and CDR2 is YYEEEE in the germline V gene. This CDR3 is 13 amino acids long. In DNA, the CDR3 is TGTGCCAGCACCTCGGTGACGGGGTATGGCTACACCTTC. The encoded protein is CASTSVTGYGYTF.

In its sample, this clonotype was seen a few times. The chain carries TRBV4-3 and TRBJ1-1, with a weak D call TRBD1 (5 bases). This CDR3 is 18 amino acids long. V was pared by 2 bases and J by 4 bases, with 23 bases between. CDR1 and CDR2 from the germline V gene are LGHNA and YSLEER. The CDR3 is CASSQSMGGIQCGTEAFF. The CDR3 DNA is TGCGCCAGCAGCCAATCCATGGGGGGTATTCAATGTGGCACTGAAGCTTTCTTT.

This clonotype was found a few times. The chain carries TRBV6-2 or TRBV6-3 and TRBJ2-5; D not resolved. Germline-derived CDR1 and CDR2 are MNHEY and SVGEGT. With 2 bases removed from V and 1 base from J, the gap between germline ends came to 8 bases. The CDR3 contains 14 residues. Here the CDR3 DNA reads TGTGCCAGCAGTTACACACACCTCCAAGAGACCCAGTACTTC. Translating it yields CASSYTHLQETQYF.

This clonotype was found many times. The chain combines TRBV18 with TRBJ1-1; D not resolved. Germline V gene lookup returns CDR1 KGHSH and CDR2 LQKENI. V lost 5 bases to trimming and J lost 1 base, with 5 bases between them. This CDR3 spans 12 amino acids. This CDR3 reads CASSNRNTEAFF. The CDR3, as DNA: TGTGCCAGCTCAAATAGGAACACTGAAGCTTTCTTT.

This clonotype was recorded at least ten times. This sequence joins TRBV20-1 and TRBJ2-7; weak D call: TRBD1 (6 bases). V was cut by 6 bases and J by 1 base, with 22 bases left in between. The CDR3 covers 16 residues. Germline V gene lookup returns CDR1 DFQATT and CDR2 SNEGSKA (reference sequence). This CDR3 reads CSAQEFRGIGSYEQYV. The CDR3 DNA is TGCAGTGCCCAGGAGTTCAGGGGTATCGGGTCCTACGAGCAGTACGTC.

This clonotype was found many times. CDR3 amino acids: CASSLAGAAVSPLHF. The CDR3 DNA sequence: TGTGCCAGCAGCTTGGCAGGGGCGGCGGTATCACCCCTCCACTTT. V gene TRBV5-6 combines with J gene TRBJ1-6; the D gene is possibly TRBD1 (6 bases). Deletions cut 0 bases from V and 10 bases from J, with 14 bases between. Per the germline V gene, CDR1 is SGHDT and CDR2 is YYEEEE. The CDR3 runs to 15 residues.